Presented here are 6 T cell receptor beta chains from one specimen sequenced in a study of blood T cell repertoires in COVID-19. Libraries were prepared by immunoSEQ multiplex PCR; TCRdb keeps only in-frame clonotypes and omits some of them. Of 100,000 or so clones in the sample, 82% were seen once. Specimen: peripheral blood. The receptors were gathered from a man at least 80 years old with acute or convalescent COVID-19.

This chain connects TRBV6-6 to TRBJ2-3; possible D gene TRBD2, 6 bases. Germline assignment: CDR1 MNHNY and CDR2 SVGAGI (reference sequence). Between the trimmed V and J ends, which lost 5 bases and 1 base, there was a span of 22 bases. This CDR3 spans 18 amino acids. The CDR3 nucleotides are TGTGCCAGCAGTCGGTCGTCAGGGATCGAGCGGGGCACAGATACGCAGTATTTT. It yields the protein CASSRSSGIERGTDTQYF.

The chain is built from TRBV9 and TRBJ2-2; unclear D gene. The CDR3 extends over 15 amino acids. CDR1 and CDR2 from the germline V gene are SGDLS and YYNGEE. The V end lost 1 base, the J end lost 0 bases, and 7 bases lay between the germline ends. CDR3 sequence reads: CASSVSASNTGELFF. The CDR3 bases are TGTGCCAGCAGCGTAAGCGCCTCGAACACCGGGGAGCTGTTTTTT.

This rearrangement joins TRBV7-2 to TRBJ1-2, with D perhaps TRBD1 (5 bases). With 2 bases removed from V and 4 bases from J, the gap between germline ends came to 14 bases. This CDR3 contains 15 residues. The germline V gene has CDR1 SGHTA and CDR2 FQGNSA. CDR3 coding DNA: TGTGCCAGCAGCTTAAAGGGGCCCGGGGGCTATGGCTACACCTTC. Protein sequence: CASSLKGPGGYGYTF. Supplemented by reference TRBV7-2 and TRBJ1-2, the full variable domain reads GAGVSQSPSNKVTEKGKDVELRCDPISGHTALYWYRQSLGQGLEFLIYFQGNSAPDKSGLPSDRFSAERTGGSVSTLTIQRTQQEDSAVYLCASSLKGPGGYGYTFGSGTRLTVV.

The genes are TRBV5-1 and TRBJ2-7; 9 nucleotides line up with TRBD1. CDR1 SGHRS and CDR2 YFSETQ come from the germline V gene. With 2 bases clipped from V and 5 bases from J, the junction kept 11 bases outside the gene matches. CDR3 length: 16 amino acids. CDR3 amino acids: CASSLISGTGKDEQYF. DNA for the CDR3: TGCGCCAGCAGCTTAATATCCGGGACAGGGAAGGACGAGCAGTACTTC.

The chain recombines TRBV5-1 with TRBJ2-7, with TRBD2 matching 10 bases. V lost 0 bases and J lost 8; bases outside the gene matches: 8. Germline CDR1 SGHRS, CDR2 YFSETQ. This CDR3 contains 15 residues. The CDR3 protein is CASSLVLAGEFKQYF. The DNA for the CDR3 is TGCGCCAGCAGCTTGGTCCTAGCGGGAGAATTTAAGCAGTACTTC.

V and J are TRBV4-3 and TRBJ1-2, with D hard to call. CDR3 length: 14 residues. V was trimmed by 1 base and J by 1 base, leaving 7 bases between them. The germline V gene has CDR1 LGHNA and CDR2 YSLEER. Here the CDR3 DNA reads TGCGCCAGCAGCCAAGGAGGGTTTAACTATGGCTACACCTTC. Translating it yields CASSQGGFNYGYTF.